This T cell receptor beta chain appears in the sequencing data of a study of shared clonotypes between healthy human individuals. As for this clone: One end of the junction does not line up with germline, which may come from a read error.

Original analysis: With immunoSEQ giving junction-only sequences and no quality scores, filtering differed. TCRdb's copy holds only in-frame clones and misses some; the assay was immunoSEQ multiplex PCR. The D gene and trimming were derived from the DNA, and the V and J assignments and clone size from that table. The data hold roughly 500,000 clones, with 78% observed a single time. Germline values: CDR1 SGHTA, CDR2 FQGNSA. The CDR3 has 14 residues. This chain connects TRBV7-2 to TRBJ2-3, with 7 nucleotides matching TRBD1. The sample was PBMCs. The clonotype was recovered from a woman between 35 and 50 years old in good health. Some clones in this sample may be carry-over from other donors' samples. The CDR3 loop is CVSRDRAYTDTQYF. As DNA, the CDR3 is TGTGTCAGCAGAGACAGGGCGTACACAGATACGCAGTATTTT.